One and the same sample provided the 26 T cell receptor beta chains below, sequenced in a study of CD8 T cells in ankylosing spondylitis. TCRdb processed the 5' RACE reads anew with MiXCR; each CDR3 protein has one entry. Here the sample spans about 350,000 distinct CDR3 sequences, roughly 20% being singletons. The sample taken for sequencing was blood, either unsorted or a sorted T cell fraction (not recorded which). All receptors come from a male donor with ankylosing spondylitis or in good health (not recorded which).

This clonotype was seen only a few times. The chain couples TRBV7-9 to TRBJ2-7; a possible D gene is TRBD2 (5 bases). Germline loops: CDR1 SEHNR, CDR2 FQNEAQ (reference sequence). This CDR3 region has 14 residues. V was cut by 2 bases and J by 1 base, with 9 bases left in between. CDR3 in DNA: TGTGCCAGCAGCTTATACGGGGAATCCTACGAGCAGTACTTC. It is translated as CASSLYGESYEQYF.

This chain joins TRBV11-2 and TRBJ2-7; a possible D gene is TRBD2 (5 bases). Germline assignment: CDR1 SGHAT and CDR2 FQNNGV. Deletions cut 6 bases from V and 1 base from J, with 10 bases between. The CDR3 runs to 13 residues. For the CDR3, the DNA is TGTGCCAGCAGGGCAGAGGGATCCTACGAGCAGTACTTC. Protein: CASRAEGSYEQYF.

This clonotype turned up a few times. This chain links TRBV18 with TRBJ1-1; D gene uncertain. CDR3 size: 16 residues. Germline V gene data show CDR1 as KGHSH and CDR2 as LQKENI. V was pared by 3 bases and J by 1 base, with 15 bases between. The CDR3 region is CASSPSLGYGNTEAFF. The CDR3 nucleotides read TGTGCCAGCTCACCCTCCCTGGGGTACGGGAACACTGAAGCTTTCTTT.

In its sample, this clonotype was seen a few times. The chain is built from TRBV7-9 and TRBJ2-4, with D tentatively TRBD2 (6 bases). V lost 0 bases and J 3 bases, leaving 15 bases between the germline ends. The CDR3 totals 17 residues. Germline loops: CDR1 SEHNR, CDR2 FQNEAQ (reference sequence). The CDR3 reads CASSLARGNKDKNIQYF. The CDR3 DNA sequence: TGTGCCAGCAGCTTAGCGCGGGGAAATAAGGACAAAAACATTCAGTACTTC.

The genes are TRBV2 and TRBJ2-2; 9 nucleotides align to TRBD1. The V and J ends lost 5 bases and 4 bases, in that order; junction bases with no gene match: 5. CDR1 and CDR2 (germline): SNHLY, FYNNEI. The CDR3 has 15 amino acids. This chain's CDR3 is CASSRDRDGTGELFF. CDR3 DNA: TGTGCCAGCAGTCGGGACAGGGACGGCACCGGGGAGCTGTTTTTT.

There are a few counts of this clonotype. This chain joins TRBV7-9 and TRBJ2-1; 9 bases agree with TRBD1. The CDR3 loop spans 16 amino acids. Germline V gene lookup returns CDR1 SEHNR and CDR2 FQNEAQ (reference sequence). V was pared by 6 bases and J by 6 bases, with 12 bases of the junction left unmatched. CDR3 nucleotide sequence: TGTGCCAGCAGGCGACCGGGACAGGGATTGTTCAATGAGCAGTTCTTC. Its protein product is CASRRPGQGLFNEQFF.

The chain combines TRBV15 with TRBJ2-2; the match to TRBD1 covers 9 bases. From germline, CDR1 is LNHNV and CDR2 YYDKDF (reference sequence). CDR3 size: 19 residues. V was clipped by 3 bases and J by 3 bases; unmatched bases: 14. The CDR3 coding sequence is TGTGCCACCAGCAGGACGTGGGGTCCAGGACAGGGGTACACCGGGGAGCTGTTTTTT. Translating it yields CATSRTWGPGQGYTGELFF.

The sample holds many counts of this clonotype. The CDR3 region has the DNA TGTGCCAGCAGTTTACCCTCGGGATGGAGTGAGCAGTTCTTC. Amino acid sequence: CASSLPSGWSEQFF. J is TRBJ2-1 and V is TRBV12-3 or TRBV12-4; TRBD2 is a possible D gene (5 bases). The V end lost 2 bases, the J end lost 9 bases, and 14 bases lay between the germline ends. The CDR3 is made up of 14 amino acids.

V usage is TRBV12-3 or TRBV12-4 and J usage is TRBJ2-7; D possibly matches TRBD1 or TRBD2 (5 bases each). Trimming removed 6 bases from V and 5 bases from J, with 17 bases in between. CDR3 length: 14 amino acids. As DNA, the CDR3 is TGTGCCAGCAGCCGCAAGGGGAGAAATAACGAGCAGTACTTC. Translating it yields CASSRKGRNNEQYF.

The table lists this clonotype with a few counts. This chain uses TRBV28 with TRBJ2-7; D is undetermined. V was trimmed by 7 bases and J by 3 bases, leaving 13 bases between them. CDR1 and CDR2 from the germline V gene are MDHEN and SYDVKM. The CDR3 loop spans 13 amino acids. In DNA form, the CDR3 reads TGTGCCAGCACAGGACGGATGCACTACGAGCAGTACTTC. Translating it yields CASTGRMHYEQYF. The full variable domain, with the rest looked up from reference TRBV28 and TRBJ2-7, is DVKVTQSSRYLVKRTGEKVFLECVQDMDHENMFWYRQDPGLGLRLIYFSYDVKMKEKGDIPEGYSVSREKKERFSLILESASTNQTSMYLCASTGRMHYEQYFGPGTRLTVT.

This clonotype was counted only a few times. The rearrangement uses TRBV7-9 and TRBJ2-7; D is ambiguous. The CDR3 consists of 13 residues. V was trimmed by 2 bases and J by 1 base, leaving 6 bases between them. Germline V CDR1 and CDR2: SEHNR, FQNEAQ (reference sequence). CDR3 loop: CASSLWGSYEQYF. The CDR3 nucleotides are TGTGCCAGCAGCTTATGGGGTTCCTACGAGCAGTACTTC.

This clonotype was seen repeatedly, ten times or more. The V call is TRBV6-4, the J call TRBJ2-1; D is undetermined. The germline gives CDR1 MRHNA, CDR2 SNTAGT. Trimming took off 0 bases at V and 5 bases at J, with 8 bases between the two ends. The CDR3 loop spans 14 amino acids. The CDR3 bases are TGTGCCAGCAGTGACTCGGACGGCCACAATGAGCAGTTCTTC. It translates to CASSDSDGHNEQFF.

The CDR3 reads CASGQTGSKETQYF. The DNA of the CDR3 is TGTGCCAGCGGCCAGACAGGGTCGAAAGAGACCCAGTACTTC. J is TRBJ2-5 and V is TRBV21-1; TRBD1 is the table's D call, not checked against the DNA. TRBV21-1 is assigned pseudogene status. This CDR3 is built from 14 residues.

This clonotype was counted only a few times. This chain joins TRBV27 and TRBJ2-7; possible D gene TRBD2, 5 bases. With 0 bases removed from V and 6 bases from J, the gap between germline ends came to 15 bases. Germline-derived CDR1 and CDR2 are MNHEY and SMNVEV (reference sequence). The CDR3 has 15 residues. The CDR3 sequence is CASSLSLGGGREQYF. In DNA, the CDR3 is TGTGCCAGCAGTTTATCTCTCGGAGGAGGTCGCGAGCAGTACTTC.

This clonotype has more than one count but fewer than ten. This sequence joins TRBV5-6 and TRBJ2-1; D is possibly TRBD2 (5 bases). The CDR3 covers 13 residues. The germline V gene has CDR1 SGHDT and CDR2 YYEEEE. V lost 5 bases to trimming and J lost 8 bases, with 14 bases between them. The CDR3 coding sequence is TGTGCCAGCAGGTTGAGGGCCGGGGATGAGCAGTTCTTC. The encoded protein is CASRLRAGDEQFF.

This clonotype was picked up many times. The chain has TRBV10-3 and TRBJ2-5; D gene ambiguous. The germline gives CDR1 ENHRY, CDR2 SYGVKD. This CDR3 is built from 11 residues. Trimming pared 3 bases from V and 4 bases from J, leaving 3 bases between. The CDR3 here is CAISEGETQYF. CDR3 in DNA: TGTGCCATCAGTGAAGGAGAGACCCAGTACTTC.

The V call is TRBV3-1, the J call TRBJ2-7; D gene ambiguous. This CDR3 has 14 amino acids. Germline-derived CDR1 and CDR2 are LGHDT and YNNKEL (reference sequence). The V and J ends lost 3 bases and 0 bases respectively, with 9 bases between them. This CDR3 reads CASSHRRSSYEQYF. CDR3 DNA sequence: TGTGCCAGCAGCCACAGGCGTAGCTCCTACGAGCAGTACTTC.

This clonotype was picked up a small number of times. The rearrangement joins TRBV5-6 to TRBJ2-3, with 7 positions matching TRBD1. Germline V CDR1 and CDR2: SGHDT, YYEEEE. CDR3 size: 11 residues. Germline trimming cut 7 bases from V and 11 bases from J; bases unmatched to any gene: 7. CDR3: CASYLQGEQYF. CDR3 DNA: TGTGCCAGCTACCTTCAGGGGGAGCAGTATTTT.

The rearrangement links TRBV12-3 or TRBV12-4 to TRBJ2-1, with D possibly being TRBD1 or TRBD2 (5 bases each). The CDR3 is 16 residues long. The V end was cut by 3 bases, the J end by 6 bases, with 18 bases between. As DNA, the CDR3 is TGTGCCAGCAGTTTCCGGGACCTACTAACGGGCAATGAGCAGTTCTTC. This codes for CASSFRDLLTGNEQFF.

The chain uses TRBV25-1 and TRBJ2-7; a weak D match, TRBD1 (5 bases). There are 13 residues in the CDR3. Germline V lookup: CDR1 MGHDK, CDR2 SYGVNS. V was trimmed by 1 base and J by 2 bases, leaving 6 bases between them. CDR3 sequence: CASSEWGTYEQYF. The CDR3 DNA is TGTGCCAGCAGTGAATGGGGCACCTACGAGCAGTACTTC.

V gene TRBV12-3 or TRBV12-4 combines with J gene TRBJ1-2; D may be TRBD1 (5 bases). The CDR3 extends over 14 amino acids. V lost 5 bases and J lost 2, with 12 bases in between. The CDR3 DNA reads as TGTGCCAGCAGTATCGGACACCTCAACTATGGCTACACCTTC. This codes for CASSIGHLNYGYTF.

This clonotype was seen only a few times. V and J are TRBV4-1 and TRBJ2-7; D is perhaps TRBD1 (6 bases). The germline V and J ends were trimmed by 3 bases and 7 bases, with 22 bases remaining between them. Germline V lookup: CDR1 MGHRA, CDR2 YSYEKL. The CDR3 runs to 16 residues. The CDR3 loop reads CASSQATGIGTEEQYF. The CDR3 bases are TGCGCCAGCAGCCAGGCGACAGGAATCGGTACCGAAGAGCAGTACTTC.

This clonotype was picked up a small number of times. The chain carries TRBV20-1 and TRBJ1-1, with 7 nucleotides matching TRBD1. V shed 0 bases, J shed 1 base, and the junction held 5 bases outside the gene matches. The V gene's germline CDR1 is DFQATT and CDR2 SNEGSKA (reference sequence). There are 15 residues in the CDR3. CDR3 DNA: TGCAGTGCTAGAGAAATGGGACAGAGGAACACTGAAGCTTTCTTT. Residues: CSAREMGQRNTEAFF.

This clonotype showed up many times. J is TRBJ2-7 and V is TRBV27, with D hard to call. Germline V gives CDR1 MNHEY, CDR2 SMNVEV (reference sequence). V shed 5 bases and J shed 0 bases, with 8 bases lying between them. This CDR3 is built from 13 residues. The CDR3 loop is CASSPRVSYEQYF. The CDR3 nucleotides read TGTGCCAGCAGTCCTCGGGTCTCCTACGAGCAGTACTTC.

The gene calls are TRBV29-1 and TRBJ2-3, with a possible D match to TRBD1 (6 bases). The CDR3 spans 15 residues. V was trimmed by 0 bases and J by 0 bases, leaving 10 bases between them. Germline V gene lookup returns CDR1 SQVTM and CDR2 ANQGSEA. The CDR3 coding sequence is TGCAGCGTTGAAGACCCAGGGGAAAGCACAGATACGCAGTATTTT. It is translated as CSVEDPGESTDTQYF.

V and J are TRBV9 and TRBJ2-7; D remains unclear. CDR1 and CDR2 (germline): SGDLS, YYNGEE. The CDR3 extends over 14 amino acids. The V gene lost 1 base and the J gene lost 4 bases, with 12 bases spanning the gap. The CDR3: CASSVSERPYEQYF. DNA for the CDR3: TGTGCCAGCAGCGTATCTGAGAGACCTTACGAGCAGTACTTC.